This is a list of T cell receptor beta chains from one sample in a study of cytomegalovirus exposure and HLA in healthy donors. TCRdb's table, derived via immunoSEQ multiplex PCR, lists solely in-frame clones and lacks some. The table has roughly 110,000 clones, 75% to 80% seen once. The sample comprised PBMCs. These TCRs come from a woman aged 40 to 55 in good health and CMV-seropositive. Both conserved end residues are trimmed from each CDR3.

V gene: TRBV5-6
CDR3 protein: ASSLRGADNSPLH

V gene: TRBV19
CDR3 protein: ASNTQGTETQY

V gene: TRBV19
CDR3 protein: ASSRQEPRADEQF

V gene: TRBV2
CDR3 protein: ASSVTGGDTEAF

V gene: TRBV7-9
CDR3 protein: ASSLAGSSSYEQY

V gene: TRBV7-9
CDR3 protein: ASSFLTGINTEAF

V gene: TRBV7-9
CDR3 protein: ASSLAGLRVTYGYT

V gene: TRBV7-9
CDR3 protein: ASSPLGSQGYGYT

V gene: TRBV5-1
CDR3 protein: ASSLTTGRIGETQY

V gene: TRBV19
CDR3 protein: ASSSPGVIEF

V gene: TRBV19
CDR3 protein: ASSMGLTEAF

V gene: TRBV5-4
CDR3 protein: ASSPGQGRMNTEAF

V gene: TRBV6-5
CDR3 protein: ASSYSKGGANQPQH

V gene: TRBV18
CDR3 protein: ASSPEGPQPQH

V gene: TRBV7-9
CDR3 protein: ASSSRRNSGVYEQY

V gene: TRBV5-1
CDR3 protein: ASSPGGGSPEAF

V gene: TRBV6-5
CDR3 protein: ARAIRDYNSPLH